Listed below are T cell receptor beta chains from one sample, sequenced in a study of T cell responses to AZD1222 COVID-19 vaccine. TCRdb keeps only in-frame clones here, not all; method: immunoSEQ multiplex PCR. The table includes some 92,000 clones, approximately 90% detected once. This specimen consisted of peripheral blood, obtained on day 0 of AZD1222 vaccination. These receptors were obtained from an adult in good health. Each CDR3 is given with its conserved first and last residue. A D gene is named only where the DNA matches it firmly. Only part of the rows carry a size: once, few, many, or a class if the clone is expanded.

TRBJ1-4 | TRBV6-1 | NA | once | CASSEQETPASEKLFF | TGTGCCAGCAGTGAGCAAGAGACTCCGGCAAGTGAAAAACTGTTTTTT
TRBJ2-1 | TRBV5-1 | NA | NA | CASSLGQGQLQFF | TGCGCCAGCAGCTTGGGCCAGGGGCAATTGCAGTTCTTC
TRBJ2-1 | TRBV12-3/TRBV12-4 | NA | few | CASSLNSANEQFF | TGTGCCAGCAGTTTAAACTCCGCCAATGAGCAGTTCTTC
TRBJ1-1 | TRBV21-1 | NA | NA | CASSKVVSCNTEAFF | TGTGCCAGCAGCAAAGTGGTTTCGTGTAACACTGAAGCTTTCTTT
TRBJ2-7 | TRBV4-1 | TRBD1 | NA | CASSQRGQETYEQYF | TGCGCCAGCAGCCAGAGGGGACAGGAGACCTACGAGCAGTACTTC
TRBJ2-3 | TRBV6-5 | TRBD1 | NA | CASSWGQTDTQYF | TGTGCCAGCAGCTGGGGACAGACAGATACGCAGTATTTT
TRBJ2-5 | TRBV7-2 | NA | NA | CASSLGFQVQETQYF | TGTGCCAGCAGCTTAGGGTTTCAGGTCCAAGAGACCCAGTACTTC
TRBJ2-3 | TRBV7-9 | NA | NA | CASSYTTSTDTQYF | TGTGCCAGCAGTTACACCACTAGCACAGATACGCAGTATTTT
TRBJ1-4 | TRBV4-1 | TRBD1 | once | CASSQGDRVIEKLFF | TGCGCCAGCAGCCAAGGGGACAGGGTGATCGAAAAACTGTTTTTT
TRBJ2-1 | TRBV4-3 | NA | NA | CASSQDWAGRAPGEQFF | TGCGCCAGCAGCCAAGATTGGGCTGGCAGGGCCCCAGGCGAGCAGTTCTTC
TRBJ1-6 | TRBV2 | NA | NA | CASSDSGFSPLHF | TGTGCCAGCAGTGATTCGGGGTTCTCACCCCTCCACTTT
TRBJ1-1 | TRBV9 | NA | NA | CASSAQGRGVTEAFF | TGTGCCAGCAGCGCCCAGGGTAGGGGGGTGACTGAAGCTTTCTTT
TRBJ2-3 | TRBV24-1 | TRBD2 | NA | CATSDLAGFDTQYF | TGTGCCACCAGTGATCTAGCGGGATTTGATACGCAGTATTTT
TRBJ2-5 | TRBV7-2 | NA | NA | CASSLGRETQYF | TGTGCCAGCAGCTTAGGACGAGAGACCCAGTACTTC
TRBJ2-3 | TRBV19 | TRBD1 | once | CASSLTGGSSSTDTQYF | TGTGCCAGTAGTCTCACAGGGGGCTCTAGTAGCACAGATACGCAGTATTTT
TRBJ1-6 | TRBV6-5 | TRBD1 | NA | CASKDSGGQNSPLHF | TGTGCCAGCAAGGATTCCGGGGGACAGAATTCACCCCTCCACTTT
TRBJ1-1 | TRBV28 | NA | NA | CASSYMGANTEAFF | TGTGCCAGCAGTTACATGGGGGCGAACACTGAAGCTTTCTTT
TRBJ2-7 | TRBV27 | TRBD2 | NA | CASSPNNPSGRNEQYF | TGTGCCAGCAGTCCTAACAACCCTAGCGGGAGGAATGAGCAGTACTTC
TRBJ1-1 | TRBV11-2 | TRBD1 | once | CASSLTGKNTEAFF | TGTGCCAGCAGCTTGACAGGGAAGAACACTGAAGCTTTCTTT
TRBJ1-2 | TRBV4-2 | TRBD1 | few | CASSQPGQGNGYTF | TGTGCCAGCAGCCAACCGGGACAGGGGAATGGCTACACCTTC
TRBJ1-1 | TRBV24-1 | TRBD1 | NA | CATSENRGAEAFF | TGTGCCACCAGTGAGAACAGGGGAGCTGAAGCTTTCTTT
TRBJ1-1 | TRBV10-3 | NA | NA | CAISPPGGGTEAFF | TGTGCCATCAGTCCCCCGGGGGGCGGCACTGAAGCTTTCTTT
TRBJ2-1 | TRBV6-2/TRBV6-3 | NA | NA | CASSRPLAVRGYNEQFF | TGTGCCAGCAGCCGCCCCCTCGCCGTGAGGGGTTACAATGAGCAGTTCTTC
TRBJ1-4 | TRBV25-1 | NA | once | CASTSAGEGEKLFF | TGTGCCAGCACTTCGGCGGGGGAGGGTGAAAAACTGTTTTTT
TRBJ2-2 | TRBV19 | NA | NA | CASSIRLVTNTGELFF | TGTGCCAGTAGTATCCGCCTAGTCACGAACACCGGGGAGCTGTTTTTT
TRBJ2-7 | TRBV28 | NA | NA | CASRRQANYEQYF | TGTGCCAGCAGAAGACAGGCGAACTACGAGCAGTACTTC
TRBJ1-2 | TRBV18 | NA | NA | CASSQPAALYGYTF | TGTGCCAGCTCACAACCCGCGGCCCTCTATGGCTACACCTTC
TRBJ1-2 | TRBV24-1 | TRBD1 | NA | CATSDRRDSYGYTF | TGTGCCACCAGTGACCGCCGGGACAGCTATGGCTACACCTTC
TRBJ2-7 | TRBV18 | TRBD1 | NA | CASSPRTGDEQYF | TGTGCCAGCTCACCGAGGACAGGGGACGAGCAGTACTTC
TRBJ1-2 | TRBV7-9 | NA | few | CASSLGTDYGYTF | TGTGCCAGCAGCTTAGGGACAGATTATGGCTACACCTTC
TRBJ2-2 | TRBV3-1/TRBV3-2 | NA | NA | CASSPWGRFTGELFF | TGTGCCAGCAGCCCTTGGGGTCGGTTCACCGGGGAGCTGTTTTTT
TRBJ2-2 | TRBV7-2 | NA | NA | CASSLGAAVNTGELFF | TGTGCCAGCAGCTTAGGGGCAGCGGTGAACACCGGGGAGCTGTTTTTT
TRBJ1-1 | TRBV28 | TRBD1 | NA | CASSFDRGATEAFF | TGTGCCAGCAGTTTTGACAGGGGGGCCACTGAAGCTTTCTTT
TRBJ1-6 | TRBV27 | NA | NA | CASSLGLNFNSPLHF | TGTGCCAGCAGTCTGGGACTGAACTTTAATTCACCCCTCCACTTT
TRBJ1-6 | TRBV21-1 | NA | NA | CASSILDRVGSPLHF | TGTGCCAGCAGCATACTGGACAGGGTGGGTTCACCCCTCCACTTT
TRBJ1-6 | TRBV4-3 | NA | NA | CASSLERGSPLHF | TGCGCCAGCAGCCTCGAGCGGGGTTCACCCCTCCACTTT
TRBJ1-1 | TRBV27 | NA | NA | CASSFTGTEAFF | TGTGCCAGCAGTTTTACGGGTACTGAAGCTTTCTTT
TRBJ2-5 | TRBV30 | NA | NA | CAWSPGLRQETQYF | TGTGCCTGGAGTCCTGGACTAAGACAAGAGACCCAGTACTTC
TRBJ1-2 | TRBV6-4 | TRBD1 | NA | CASSDCARWGTANTNYGYTF | TGTGCCAGCAGTGACTGCGCGCGATGGGGGACAGCGAATACTAACTATGGCTACACCTTC
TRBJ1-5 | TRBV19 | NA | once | CASSIAYQPQHF | TGTGCCAGTAGTATAGCATATCAGCCCCAGCATTTT
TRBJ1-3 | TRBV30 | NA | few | CAWSVIPILSGNTIYF | TGTGCCTGGAGTGTAATACCGATCCTCTCTGGAAACACCATATATTTT
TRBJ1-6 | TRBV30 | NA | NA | CALLSVQNSPLHF | TGTGCCTTGCTATCCGTGCAGAATTCACCCCTCCACTTT
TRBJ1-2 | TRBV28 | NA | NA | CASSLHIQVFYGYTF | TGTGCCAGCAGTTTACACATACAGGTTTTCTATGGCTACACCTTC
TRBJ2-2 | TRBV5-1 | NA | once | CASSLGEVGELFF | TGCGCCAGCAGCTTGGGGGAGGTCGGGGAGCTGTTTTTT